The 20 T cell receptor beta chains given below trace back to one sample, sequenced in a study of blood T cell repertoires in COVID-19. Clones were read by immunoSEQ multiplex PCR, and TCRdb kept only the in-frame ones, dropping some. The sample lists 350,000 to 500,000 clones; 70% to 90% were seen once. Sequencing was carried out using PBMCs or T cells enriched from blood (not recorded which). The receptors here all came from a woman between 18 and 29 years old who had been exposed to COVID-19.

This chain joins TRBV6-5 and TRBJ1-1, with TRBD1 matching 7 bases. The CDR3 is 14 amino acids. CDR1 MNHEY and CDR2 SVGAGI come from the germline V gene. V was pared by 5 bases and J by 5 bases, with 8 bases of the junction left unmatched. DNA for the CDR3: TGTGCCAGCAGTAACCGACAGGGCGGGACTGAAGCTTTCTTT. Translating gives CASSNRQGGTEAFF.

For the CDR3, the DNA is TGCGCCAGCAGTCAGGGGAATGAAAAACTGTTTTTT. Translation gives CASSQGNEKLFF. V usage is TRBV10-1 and J usage is TRBJ1-4; D possibly corresponds to TRBD1 (6 bases). V was pared by 5 bases and J by 5 bases, with 6 bases between. The germline V gene has CDR1 WNHNN and CDR2 SYGVQD (reference sequence). The CDR3 sequence is 12 residues long.

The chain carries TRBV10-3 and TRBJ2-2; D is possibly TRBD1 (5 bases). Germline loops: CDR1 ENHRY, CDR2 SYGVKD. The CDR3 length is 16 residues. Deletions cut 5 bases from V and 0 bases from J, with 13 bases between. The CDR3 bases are TGTGCCATCAGTCCCCGGACAAGGGCGAACACCGGGGAGCTGTTTTTT. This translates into CAISPRTRANTGELFF.

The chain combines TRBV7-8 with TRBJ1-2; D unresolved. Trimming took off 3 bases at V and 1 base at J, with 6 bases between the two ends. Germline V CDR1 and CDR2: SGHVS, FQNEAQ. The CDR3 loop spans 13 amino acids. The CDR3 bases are TGTGCCAGCAGCTTGTACAATAACTATGGCTACACCTTC. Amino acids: CASSLYNNYGYTF.

CDR3 bases: TGTGCCAGCAGCCAGACGTTTGGAGACCCATACTTC. Translating gives CASSQTFGDPYF. J is TRBJ2-5 and V is TRBV7-9; D is ambiguous. The CDR3 spans 12 residues. Trimming pared 5 bases from V and 14 bases from J, leaving 18 bases between. Germline V lookup: CDR1 SEHNR, CDR2 FQNEAQ (reference sequence).

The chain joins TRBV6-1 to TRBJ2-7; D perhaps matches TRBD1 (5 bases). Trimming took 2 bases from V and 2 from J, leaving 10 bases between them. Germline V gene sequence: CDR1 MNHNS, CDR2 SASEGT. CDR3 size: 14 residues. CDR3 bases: TGTGCCAGCAGTGAATGGCAGGGTCCCTACGAGCAGTACTTC. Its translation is CASSEWQGPYEQYF.

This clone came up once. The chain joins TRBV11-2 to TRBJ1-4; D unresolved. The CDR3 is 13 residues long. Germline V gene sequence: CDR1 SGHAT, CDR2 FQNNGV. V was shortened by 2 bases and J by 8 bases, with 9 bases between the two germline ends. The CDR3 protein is CASSLTSGEKLFF. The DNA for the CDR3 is TGTGCCAGCAGCTTAACTAGTGGGGAAAAACTGTTTTTT.

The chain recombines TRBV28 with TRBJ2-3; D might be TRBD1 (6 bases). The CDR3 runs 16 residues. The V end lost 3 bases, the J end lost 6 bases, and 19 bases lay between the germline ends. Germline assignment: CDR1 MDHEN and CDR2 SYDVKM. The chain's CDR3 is CASSLRLVGAWDTQYF. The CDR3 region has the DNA TGTGCCAGCAGTTTGCGGTTAGTGGGGGCGTGGGATACGCAGTATTTT.

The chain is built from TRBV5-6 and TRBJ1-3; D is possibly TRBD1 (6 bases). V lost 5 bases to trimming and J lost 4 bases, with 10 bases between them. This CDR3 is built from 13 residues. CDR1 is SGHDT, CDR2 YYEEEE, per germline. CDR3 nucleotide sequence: TGTGCCAGCAGATCCGACAGGGGAAACACCATATATTTT. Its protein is CASRSDRGNTIYF.

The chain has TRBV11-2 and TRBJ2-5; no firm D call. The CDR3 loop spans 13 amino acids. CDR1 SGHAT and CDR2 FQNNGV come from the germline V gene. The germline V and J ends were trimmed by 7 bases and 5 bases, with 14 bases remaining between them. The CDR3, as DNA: TGTGCCAGCAAAACCCCCCTCGCGGAGACCCAGTACTTC. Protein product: CASKTPLAETQYF.

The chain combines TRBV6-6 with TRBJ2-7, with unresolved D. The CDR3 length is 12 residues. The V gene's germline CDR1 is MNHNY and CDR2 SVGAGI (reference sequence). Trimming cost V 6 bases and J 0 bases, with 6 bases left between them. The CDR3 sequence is CASSPSSYEQYF. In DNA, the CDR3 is TGTGCCAGCAGCCCGAGCTCCTACGAGCAGTACTTC.

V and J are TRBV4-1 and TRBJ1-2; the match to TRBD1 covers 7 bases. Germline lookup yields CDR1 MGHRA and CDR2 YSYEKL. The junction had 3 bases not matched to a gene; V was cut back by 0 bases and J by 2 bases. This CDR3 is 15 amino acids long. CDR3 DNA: TGCGCCAGCAGCCAAGAACAGGGGTTAAACTATGGCTACACCTTC. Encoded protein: CASSQEQGLNYGYTF.

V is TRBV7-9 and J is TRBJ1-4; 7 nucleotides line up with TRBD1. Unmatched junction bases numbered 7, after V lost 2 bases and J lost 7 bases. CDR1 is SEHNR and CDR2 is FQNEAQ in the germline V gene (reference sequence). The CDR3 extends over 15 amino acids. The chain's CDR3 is CASSLQGVEGEKLFF. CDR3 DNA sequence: TGTGCCAGCAGCTTACAGGGGGTGGAGGGTGAAAAACTGTTTTTT. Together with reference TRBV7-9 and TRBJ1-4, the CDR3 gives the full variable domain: DTGVSQNPRHKITKRGQNVTFRCDPISEHNRLYWYRQTLGQGPEFLTYFQNEAQLEKSRLLSDRFSAERPKGSFSTLEIQRTEQGDSAMYLCASSLQGVEGEKLFFGSGTQLSVL.

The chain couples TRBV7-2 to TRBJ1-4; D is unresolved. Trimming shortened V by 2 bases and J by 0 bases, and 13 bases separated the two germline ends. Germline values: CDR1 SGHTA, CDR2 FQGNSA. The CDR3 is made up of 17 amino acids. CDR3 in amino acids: CASSLRSSGATNEKLFF. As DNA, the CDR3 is TGTGCCAGCAGCTTAAGGTCCAGCGGTGCAACTAATGAAAAACTGTTTTTT.

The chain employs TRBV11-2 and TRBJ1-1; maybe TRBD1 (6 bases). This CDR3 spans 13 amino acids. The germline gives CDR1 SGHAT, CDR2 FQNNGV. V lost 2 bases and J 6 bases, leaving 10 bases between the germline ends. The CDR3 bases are TGTGCCAGCAGCTTAACTGGGGGCTCTGAAGCTTTCTTT. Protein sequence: CASSLTGGSEAFF. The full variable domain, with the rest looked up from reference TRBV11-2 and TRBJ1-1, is EAGVAQSPRYKIIEKRQSVAFWCNPISGHATLYWYQQILGQGPKLLIQFQNNGVVDDSQLPKDRFSAERLKGVDSTLKIQPAKLEDSAVYLCASSLTGGSEAFFGQGTRLTVV.

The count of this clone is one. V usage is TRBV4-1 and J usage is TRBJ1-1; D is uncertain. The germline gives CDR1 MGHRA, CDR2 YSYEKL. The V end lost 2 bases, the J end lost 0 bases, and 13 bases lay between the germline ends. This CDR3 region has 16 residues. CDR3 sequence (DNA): TGCGCCAGCAGCCAACTTTGGGCAAATATGAACACTGAAGCTTTCTTT. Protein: CASSQLWANMNTEAFF.

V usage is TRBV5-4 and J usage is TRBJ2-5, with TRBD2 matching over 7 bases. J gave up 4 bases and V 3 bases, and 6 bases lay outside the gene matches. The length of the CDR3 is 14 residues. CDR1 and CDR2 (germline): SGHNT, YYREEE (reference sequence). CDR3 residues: CASSSAGESETQYF. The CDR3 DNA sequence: TGTGCCAGCAGCTCCGCGGGAGAGTCAGAGACCCAGTACTTC.

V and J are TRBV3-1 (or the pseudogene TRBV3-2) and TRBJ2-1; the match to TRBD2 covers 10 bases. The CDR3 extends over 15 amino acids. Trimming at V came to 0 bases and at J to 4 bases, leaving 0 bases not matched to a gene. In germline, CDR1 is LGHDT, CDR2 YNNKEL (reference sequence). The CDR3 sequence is CASSQELAGYNEQFF. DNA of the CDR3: TGTGCCAGCAGCCAAGAACTAGCGGGGTACAATGAGCAGTTCTTC.

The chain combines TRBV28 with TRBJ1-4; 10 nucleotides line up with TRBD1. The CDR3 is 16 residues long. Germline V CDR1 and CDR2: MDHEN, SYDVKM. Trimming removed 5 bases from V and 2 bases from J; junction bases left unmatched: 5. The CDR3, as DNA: TGTGCCAGCAGTGGGACAGGGGTGTATACTAATGAAAAACTGTTTTTT. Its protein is CASSGTGVYTNEKLFF.

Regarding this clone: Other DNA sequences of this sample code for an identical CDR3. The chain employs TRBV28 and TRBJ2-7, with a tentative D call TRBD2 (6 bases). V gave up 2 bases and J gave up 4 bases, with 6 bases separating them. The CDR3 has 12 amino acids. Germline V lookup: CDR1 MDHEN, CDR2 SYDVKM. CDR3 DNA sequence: TGTGCCAGCAGTTTACGGGGGTACGAGCAGTACTTC. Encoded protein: CASSLRGYEQYF.